Each of the 2 T cell receptor beta chains below was sequenced from the same sample in a study of early T cells in non-severe SARS-CoV-2 infection. From the 5' RACE reads, TCRdb called clonotypes with MiXCR, one entry per CDR3 protein. This sample has fewer than 95,000 distinct CDR3 sequences, with roughly 15% found just once. The specimen comprised whole blood, sampled at baseline. The receptors come from an adult who was a healthcare worker with PCR-confirmed SARS-CoV-2 infection or an uninfected control (not recorded which).

This clonotype occurred many times. The chain couples TRBV28 to TRBJ2-7; TRBD2 is a possible D gene (5 bases). Germline V CDR1 and CDR2: MDHEN, SYDVKM. With 3 bases removed from V and 3 bases from J, the gap between germline ends came to 18 bases. The CDR3 runs to 16 residues. The CDR3 DNA reads as TGTGCCAGCAGTTTTGTTTACGGGGATGCGGGCTACGAGCAGTACTTC. It specifies CASSFVYGDAGYEQYF.

CDR3 nucleotide sequence: TGCGCCAGCAGCTTGTCGGTATCAGATACGCAGTATTTT. Protein sequence: CASSLSVSDTQYF. V gene TRBV5-1 combines with J gene TRBJ2-3; D unclear. This CDR3 is 13 amino acids long. Germline CDR1 and CDR2: SGHRS and YFSETQ. Between the trimmed V and J ends, which lost 1 base and 4 bases, there was a span of 7 bases.